This passage covers 25 T cell receptor beta chains from one sample sequenced in a study of cytomegalovirus exposure and HLA in healthy donors. A multiplex PCR was run with 60 Vbeta primers and 13 Jbeta primers. Profiled with immunoSEQ multiplex PCR; TCRdb holds only in-frame clones, not every one. This sample lists about 200,000 clones; its ten largest clones have about 6%. Sequencing used PBMCs. These receptor sequences come from a young man in good health and CMV-seronegative.

The J gene is TRBJ2-2, the V gene TRBV2, with 9 positions matching TRBD1. Germline V gives CDR1 SNHLY, CDR2 FYNNEI. There are 15 residues in the CDR3. The J segment lost 3 bases and the V segment lost 5 bases, leaving 4 bases of the junction unmatched. The CDR3 DNA sequence: TGTGCCAGCAGTCCACAGGGGGCTGACACCGGGGAGCTGTTTTTT. It translates to CASSPQGADTGELFF.

In DNA form, the CDR3 reads TGTGCCAGCAGCTTATTAGCGGGACAAAATTCACCCCTCCACTTT. This sequence encodes CASSLLAGQNSPLHF. The chain employs TRBV5-6 and TRBJ1-6; maybe TRBD1 (6 bases). The V end lost 2 bases, the J end lost 7 bases, and 13 bases lay between the germline ends. The CDR3 spans 15 residues. Germline V gene lookup returns CDR1 SGHDT and CDR2 YYEEEE.

In regard to this clone: Other DNA sequences in this specimen translate into the identical CDR3. CDR3 sequence (DNA): TGTGCCAGCAGTTACTCTGGGACAGGGGACTCCTACGAGCAGTACTTC. This translates into CASSYSGTGDSYEQYF. V and J are TRBV6-5 and TRBJ2-7; 10 positions agree with TRBD1. Trimming removed 0 bases from V and 0 bases from J; junction bases left unmatched: 2. Germline V CDR1 and CDR2: MNHEY, SVGAGI. The CDR3 is 16 amino acids.

The chain carries TRBV5-4 and TRBJ1-6; D gene ambiguous. This CDR3 is built from 12 residues. Trimming removed 2 bases at V and 9 bases at J, with 6 bases between. Germline V gives CDR1 SGHNT, CDR2 YYREEE (reference sequence). The CDR3 loop is CASSLSGSPLHF. CDR3 bases: TGTGCCAGCAGCTTATCGGGTTCACCCCTCCACTTT.

The V call is TRBV2, the J call TRBJ2-7; TRBD1 might be the D (6 bases). This CDR3 is built from 14 residues. Trimming stripped 11 bases from V and 4 bases from J, with 21 bases between. Germline V gene lookup returns CDR1 SNHLY and CDR2 FYNNEI. The CDR3 DNA reads as TGTGCCGGGGCTCCACAGGGATCCCTTTACGAGCAGTACTTC. It codes for CAGAPQGSLYEQYF.

The chain recombines TRBV11-1 with TRBJ2-1, with 8 bases matching TRBD2. Trimming removed 6 bases from V and 3 bases from J; junction bases left unmatched: 4. The germline V gene encodes CDR1 SGHAT and CDR2 FQDESV (reference sequence). The CDR3 contains 14 residues. Written as DNA, the CDR3 is TGTGCCAGCAGACCGGGAGGGGGCTACAATGAGCAGTTCTTC. The encoded protein is CASRPGGGYNEQFF.

The chain links TRBV19 to TRBJ1-5; 9 nucleotides align to TRBD1. The CDR3 totals 17 residues. The germline gives CDR1 LNHDA, CDR2 SQIVND (reference sequence). Trimming cost V 5 bases and J 6 bases; bases outside gene matches: 14. CDR3 in DNA: TGTGCCAGTAGTCGAAGACAGGGGGACAGTAGTGGTCAGCCCCAGCATTTT. Its translation is CASSRRQGDSSGQPQHF.

The V gene is TRBV19, the J gene TRBJ1-5; 11 bases line up with TRBD1. The CDR3 covers 16 residues. The germline V gene has CDR1 LNHDA and CDR2 SQIVND (reference sequence). Trimming removed 7 bases from V and 2 bases from J; junction bases left unmatched: 7. As DNA, the CDR3 is TGTGCCAGTAATGGACAGGGGGCATGGGGCAATCAGCCCCAGCATTTT. Translating it yields CASNGQGAWGNQPQHF.

V and J are TRBV7-9 and TRBJ1-2; D is unclear. V was shortened by 1 base and J by 8 bases, with 11 bases between the two germline ends. This CDR3 is 13 amino acids long. Per germline, CDR1 SEHNR and CDR2 FQNEAQ (reference sequence). The CDR3 DNA reads as TGTGCCAGCAGCTTAGGCAGGCTCCAGGGCTACACCTTC. Its protein is CASSLGRLQGYTF.

The chain recombines TRBV4-3 with TRBJ2-3, with 7 bases lining up with TRBD2. The CDR3 has 17 residues. Germline loops: CDR1 LGHNA, CDR2 YSLEER. With 0 bases clipped from V and 1 base from J, the junction kept 7 bases outside the gene matches. The CDR3 bases are TGCGCCAGCAGCCAAGAAGGACTCAGCGGGGGCACAGATACGCAGTATTTT. Translating it yields CASSQEGLSGGTDTQYF.

V gene TRBV7-9 combines with J gene TRBJ1-2, with no clear D. Trimming removed 5 bases at V and 0 bases at J, with 10 bases between. CDR1 is SEHNR and CDR2 is FQNEAQ in the germline V gene (reference sequence). The CDR3 is 14 amino acids. The CDR3 bases are TGTGCCAGCAGCCCACCAATAGCTAACTATGGCTACACCTTC. As protein: CASSPPIANYGYTF.

The chain is built from TRBV11-3 and TRBJ1-4, with TRBD1 matching 7 bases. The germline V gene encodes CDR1 SGHNT and CDR2 YENEEA. The CDR3 has 15 residues. The V and J ends lost 5 bases and 5 bases, in that order; junction bases with no gene match: 8. As DNA, the CDR3 is TGTGCCAGCAGCCCACAGGACAGGCGGAATGAAAAACTGTTTTTT. Encoded protein: CASSPQDRRNEKLFF.

The gene calls are TRBV6-6 and TRBJ2-7; 8 bases agree with TRBD1. The trim removed 7 bases at V and 4 bases at J, leaving 9 bases unmatched. This CDR3 region has 14 residues. Germline V lookup: CDR1 MNHNY, CDR2 SVGAGI (reference sequence). The CDR3 DNA follows: TGTGCCAGCATCGGGCGAGACAGGGGATACGAGCAGTACTTC. Its protein product is CASIGRDRGYEQYF.

This rearrangement joins TRBV28 to TRBJ2-5, with TRBD2 matching over 8 bases. V lost 5 bases and J lost 11; bases outside the gene matches: 13. The CDR3 is made up of 14 amino acids. Germline V gene lookup returns CDR1 MDHEN and CDR2 SYDVKM. The CDR3 protein is CASSPGGVYEEQYF. The DNA of the CDR3 is TGTGCCAGCAGTCCCGGGGGGGTTTACGAGGAGCAGTACTTC.

This chain joins TRBV27 and TRBJ2-6, with a weak D call TRBD2 (6 bases). Germline V CDR1 and CDR2: MNHEY, SMNVEV (reference sequence). Between the trimmed V and J ends, which lost 5 bases and 4 bases, there was a span of 15 bases. The CDR3 runs to 16 residues. CDR3 in amino acids: CASSPGGIGGANVLTF. The CDR3 DNA is TGTGCCAGCAGTCCAGGCGGGATCGGAGGGGCCAACGTCCTGACTTTC.

The chain is built from TRBV9 and TRBJ2-7, with 8 bases matching TRBD2. Losses at the gene ends were 0 bases for V and 6 bases for J; bases not matched to a gene: 11. The CDR3 is made up of 16 amino acids. From germline, CDR1 is SGDLS and CDR2 YYNGEE. The CDR3: CASSVEGVAGYAEQYF. The CDR3 nucleotides read TGTGCCAGCAGCGTAGAGGGGGTAGCGGGATACGCCGAGCAGTACTTC.

The V call is TRBV10-3, the J call TRBJ1-4; tentatively, D is TRBD1 (5 bases). The germline gives CDR1 ENHRY, CDR2 SYGVKD. This CDR3 has 15 amino acids. V was clipped by 5 bases and J by 4 bases, with 14 bases between them. The CDR3, as DNA: TGTGCCATCAGTCCGGCGGGGCACCTTAATGAAAAACTGTTTTTT. It translates to CAISPAGHLNEKLFF.

This chain connects TRBV2 to TRBJ2-1, with TRBD1 matching 9 bases. The germline V gene encodes CDR1 SNHLY and CDR2 FYNNEI. V was clipped by 4 bases and J by 3 bases; unmatched bases: 4. CDR3 length: 15 amino acids. CDR3 protein: CASSVQTGGYNEQFF. The CDR3 region has the DNA TGTGCCAGCAGTGTTCAGACAGGGGGCTACAATGAGCAGTTCTTC.

This rearrangement joins TRBV7-2 to TRBJ2-3, with 11 bases fitting TRBD2. The CDR3 consists of 16 residues. The junction had 1 base not matched to a gene; V was cut back by 0 bases and J by 2 bases. Germline CDR1 and CDR2: SGHTA and FQGNSA. The DNA for the CDR3 is TGTGCCAGCAGCTTAGCGGGACTAGCGGTCACAGATACGCAGTATTTT. Its translation: CASSLAGLAVTDTQYF.

The chain joins TRBV28 to TRBJ1-1; D is possibly TRBD1 (5 bases). Germline V CDR1 and CDR2: MDHEN, SYDVKM. Trimming pared 7 bases from V and 0 bases from J, leaving 15 bases between. CDR3 length: 15 residues. This CDR3 reads CASKFSGHLNTEAFF. CDR3 bases: TGTGCCAGCAAATTCTCAGGACACCTGAACACTGAAGCTTTCTTT.

V and J are TRBV7-9 and TRBJ1-1; the D gene is possibly TRBD1 (5 bases). V was pared by 4 bases and J by 1 base, with 19 bases between. CDR3 length: 17 residues. The germline V gene encodes CDR1 SEHNR and CDR2 FQNEAQ (reference sequence). The CDR3 sequence is CASSSGEGGTANTEAFF. CDR3 DNA sequence: TGTGCCAGCAGCTCGGGAGAAGGTGGGACGGCGAACACTGAAGCTTTCTTT.

The chain joins TRBV27 to TRBJ2-5; 7 bases fit TRBD2. The CDR3 totals 15 residues. With V trimmed by 6 bases and J by 5 bases, 12 bases remained unmatched. Per germline, CDR1 MNHEY and CDR2 SMNVEV (reference sequence). The CDR3 DNA reads TGTGCCAGCAGAGACGACGGGGGGAAGAGGGAGACCCAGTACTTC. Protein: CASRDDGGKRETQYF.

The genes are TRBV27 and TRBJ1-1; D not resolved. The ends were cut back, 6 bases at V and 1 base at J, with 9 bases in the middle. The CDR3 has 13 residues. The germline CDR1 and CDR2 sequences are MNHEY and SMNVEV (reference sequence). CDR3 nucleotide sequence: TGTGCCAGCAGGGGTACAGAGAACACTGAAGCTTTCTTT. It encodes CASRGTENTEAFF.

V and J are TRBV5-1 and TRBJ2-3; 8 bases agree with TRBD1. Germline V gene sequence: CDR1 SGHRS, CDR2 YFSETQ. The CDR3 is 15 amino acids. V gave up 0 bases and J gave up 4 bases; unmatched junction bases: 4. The CDR3 region has the DNA TGCGCCAGCAGCTTGGATCAGGGGGCCGCAGATACGCAGTATTTT. It specifies CASSLDQGAADTQYF.

The chain links TRBV7-9 to TRBJ2-2; a weak D match, TRBD2 (6 bases). The CDR3 runs 16 residues. Germline V lookup: CDR1 SEHNR, CDR2 FQNEAQ (reference sequence). V was pared by 5 bases and J by 9 bases, with 22 bases between. The CDR3 reads CASSLSGTAGRRELFF. CDR3 sequence (DNA): TGTGCCAGCAGCCTCAGTGGGACTGCTGGGAGGCGGGAGCTGTTTTTT.